This TCR beta chain came from a study of neurological immune-mediated disorders. General study points: HTLV-1-associated myelopathy led in TCR clonal expansion, while multiple sclerosis ranked lowest, below healthy controls. CDR3 amino acid sequences of expanded clones were not shared across subjects, a result suggesting private repertoires in all groups.

A remark on this clonotype: Its antigen is not identified.

This CDR3 region has 14 residues. The V gene end was trimmed by 4 bases and the J gene end by 6 bases; junction bases not matched to a gene: 5. CDR1 SEHNR and CDR2 FQNEAQ come from the germline V gene (reference sequence). Via MiXCR, TCRdb re-called the 5' RACE reads, giving one row per CDR3 protein. The sample has about 38,000 distinct CDR3 sequences; approximately 5% are singletons. Input was 900,000 to 1,000,000 sorted T cells, either CD4+ or CD8+. The source material was CD4+ T cells from blood. The clonotype comes from a man aged 18 to 30 in good health. The chain joins TRBV7-9 to TRBJ1-4; TRBD1 matches 7 bases. The CDR3 DNA is TGTGCCAGCAGCTCTCGGACAGGATATGAAAAACTGTTTTTT. Translated: CASSSRTGYEKLFF.